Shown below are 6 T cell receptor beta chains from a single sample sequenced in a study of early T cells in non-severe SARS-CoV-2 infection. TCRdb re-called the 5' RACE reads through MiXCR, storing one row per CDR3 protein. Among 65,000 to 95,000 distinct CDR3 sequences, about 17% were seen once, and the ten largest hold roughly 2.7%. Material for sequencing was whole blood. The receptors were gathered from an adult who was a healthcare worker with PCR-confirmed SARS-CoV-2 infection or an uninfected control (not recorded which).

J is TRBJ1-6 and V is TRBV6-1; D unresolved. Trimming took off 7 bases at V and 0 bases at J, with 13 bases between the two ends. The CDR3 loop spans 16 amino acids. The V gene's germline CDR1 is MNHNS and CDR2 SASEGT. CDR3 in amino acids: CASTERRSSYNSPLHF. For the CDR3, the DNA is TGTGCCAGCACCGAAAGACGGAGCTCCTATAATTCACCCCTCCACTTT.

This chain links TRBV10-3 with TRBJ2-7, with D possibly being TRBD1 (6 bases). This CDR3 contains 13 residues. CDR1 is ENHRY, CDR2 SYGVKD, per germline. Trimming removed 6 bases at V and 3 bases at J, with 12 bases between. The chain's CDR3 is CAISHRVLYEQYF. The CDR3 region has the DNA TGTGCCATCAGCCACAGGGTTCTCTACGAGCAGTACTTC.

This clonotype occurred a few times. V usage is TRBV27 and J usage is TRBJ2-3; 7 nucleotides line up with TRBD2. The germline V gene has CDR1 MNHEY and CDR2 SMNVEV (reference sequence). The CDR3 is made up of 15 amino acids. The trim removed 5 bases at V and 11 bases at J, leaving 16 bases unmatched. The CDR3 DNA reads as TGTGCCAGCAGTCCCCGGGGAACCGGGACTACCGAGCAGTATTTT. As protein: CASSPRGTGTTEQYF.

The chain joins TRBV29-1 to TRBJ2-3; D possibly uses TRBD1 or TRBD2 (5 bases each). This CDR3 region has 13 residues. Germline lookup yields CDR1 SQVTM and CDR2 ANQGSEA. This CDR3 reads CTTRGPTTDTQYF. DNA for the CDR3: TGCACCACCCGGGGCCCCACGACAGATACGCAGTATTTT.

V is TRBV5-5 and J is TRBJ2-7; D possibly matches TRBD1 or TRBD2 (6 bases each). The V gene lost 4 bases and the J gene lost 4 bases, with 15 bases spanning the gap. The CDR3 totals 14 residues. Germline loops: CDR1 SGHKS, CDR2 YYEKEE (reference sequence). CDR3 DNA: TGTGCCAGCAGCCGTCGCGGGACACCTTACGAGCAGTACTTC. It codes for CASSRRGTPYEQYF.

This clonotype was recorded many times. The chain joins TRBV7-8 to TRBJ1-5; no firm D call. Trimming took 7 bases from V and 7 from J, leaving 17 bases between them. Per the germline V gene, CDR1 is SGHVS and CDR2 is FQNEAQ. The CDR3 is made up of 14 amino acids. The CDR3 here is CASNSQAAGQPQHF. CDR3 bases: TGTGCCAGCAACTCTCAGGCCGCCGGGCAGCCCCAGCATTTT.